The clone carrying this T cell receptor beta chain was observed a handful of times. Its target is not known. Profiling relied on immunoSEQ multiplex PCR, and the TCRdb table lists in-frame clones only, not all of them. The table has tens of thousands of clones, 70% to 90% seen once. The CDR3 has 14 residues. The ends lost 6 bases at V and 9 bases at J; junction bases unmatched: 5. Germline CDR1 KGHSH, CDR2 LQKENI. The data stem from a study of identifying expanded T cells in peripheral blood. Study conclusions and caveats: Clone count variance between approximately two-week samples rose with total template count.

Healthy donors had no documented immune events, such as infections, while sampled. This TCR was sampled from a person aged 18-69 years in good health. V usage is TRBV18 and J usage is TRBJ1-6; 10 bases line up with TRBD1. Sequencing was carried out using blood. The CDR3 DNA reads TGTGCCAGCTCCCCGGGACAGGGGAGTTCACCCCTCCACTTT. Protein: CASSPGQGSSPLHF.